The subject of this entry is one TCR beta chain. Its antigen specificity is not known. The sample holds no much larger clone one base away, and base qualities are not on file. The data were obtained in a study of the immune and genomic landscape of osteosarcoma (dated by TCRdb to 2020 to 2022). Regarding the complete study: The overall cohort included a few dozen pediatric and adult patients with high-grade osteosarcoma, and the median age at diagnosis was roughly 25 years (range roughly 5-81). The cohort was enriched for poor-risk disease, with approximately 75% showing unfavorable pathologic response to standard therapy and approximately 64% deceased. In the overall cohort, 60% of patients were male, and localized disease at diagnosis was presented by 75% to 80% of patients. Osteosarcoma specimens were profiled with whole genome, RNA and T-cell receptor sequencing plus immunohistochemistry and reverse phase protein arrays so that immunogenic potential could be defined. To characterize the osteosarcoma immunogenomic landscape, the TCR sequencing results were combined with transcriptome, protein array and immunostaining data. The study aimed to explain the limited clinical activity of immune checkpoint inhibitors in osteosarcoma. Each of three patients provided a couple of samples from the same tumor site. Study-level results and caveats: About five cases had a single hyperexpanded clone dominating the repertoire, and all had fewer than 100 T-cell clonotypes. No statistical method determined sample size because osteosarcoma is rare and all possible samples were collected. Productive TCR clonality was low overall, averaging roughly 0.09 with a maximum of 0.3, suggesting limited T-cell clonal expansion. The clonality benchmarks were taken from external normal skin and healthy peripheral blood data instead of from matched normal tissue. Matched blood was collected from only two patients, alongside the frozen tumor specimens. Higher TCR productive clonality was observed in the immune-hot C3 cluster than in the cold C1 cluster, although TCR productive clonality remained low overall.

TCR beta chain CDR3 regions were immunosequenced with the ImmunoSEQ Assay (Adaptive Biotechnologies). The paper's processing steps were these. The ImmunoSEQ Analyzer platform was used to export TCRB rearrangements, read counts, read proportions and gene usage. T-cell clonality was calculated from productive rearrangements as 1 minus Pielou's evenness. In the clonal space homeostasis analysis, clonotypes were sorted into rare, small, medium, large or hyperexpanded (0.01 to 1 of the repertoire) bins. TCR productive clonality was compared across immune clusters C1, C2 and C3 using the Wilcoxon rank sum test. TCRdb took this table from immuneACCESS and kept in-frame rearrangements with V and J called. Such tables lack part of the clones; where checked against another copy, unresolved V genes explain under half of the gap, and the rest is unexplained. V and J calls and clone size are those listed in that table; D and trimming were worked out from the DNA. The sample table contains around 410 clones; only one count was recorded for about 80% of them. In total, the top ten clones hold over 9.5% of the sample.

The specimens were post-treatment primary, local recurrence and metastasis tumors obtained from patients with a poor prognosis. Metastasis specimens were frozen resected lung metastases of osteosarcoma. The cysteine opens and the phenylalanine closes a CDR3 of 15 amino acids. Here the CDR3 DNA is all that survives: 45 bases in frame from base 1. Based on the germline V gene, the CDR1 and CDR2 sequences are MNHEY and SVGAGI. For this chain, trimming is 2 bases at the V end and 4 bases at the J end, and the number of junction bases without a gene match is 1. The receptor's source is a man aged 40-50 years with osteosarcoma. The age is the age at diagnosis. Sequenced input: metastatic tumor tissue from the lung. What this sample's cell subset or site label stands for: lung metastasis of osteosarcoma. This receptor chain uses TRBV6-5 and TRBJ2-3; 12 bases in the middle match TRBD2. The base sequence is TGTGCCAGCAGTTACACTAGCGGGGGGCCAGATACGCAGTATTTT. Its coded protein is CASSYTSGGPDTQYF.